Given below is one T cell receptor (beta chain) in context. Its antigen is as yet unknown. This entry comes from a study of blood T cells in healthy people across ages. In germline, CDR1 is SEHNR, CDR2 FQNEAQ (reference sequence). The CDR3 is 14 residues long. J was trimmed by 7 bases and V by 4 bases; bases with no gene match: 9. A sample-barcoded 5' primer and a J-beta primer mix were used in a second PCR of roughly 7 to 11 cycles. TCRdb fed the 5' RACE reads into MiXCR, producing one record per CDR3 protein. The sample has around 990,000 distinct CDR3 sequences, about 23% seen once. Whole-study findings and limits: Age brought a roughly linear fall in TCR beta diversity measured per million T cells.

This sample was shared with a second study, whose subject was T cells of mothers and their children. This second study says: The M1S primer of the second PCR added sample barcodes and 2-4 random nucleotides. Thymic selection, a shaping force on TCR recombination output, acts similarly in related and unrelated pairs. The authors found no persistent microchimeric T cell clones.

The TCR sequence derives from a girl aged 2 to 9 in good health. The source material was blood. The rearrangement joins TRBV7-9 to TRBJ2-5; 7 bases line up with TRBD2. The CDR3 loop reads CASSSESLAGTQYF. For the CDR3, the DNA is TGTGCCAGCAGCTCTGAGAGTTTAGCGGGGACCCAGTACTTC.